Following are 27 T cell receptor beta chains from one sample sequenced in a study of T-cell memory formation after mild COVID-19. A single record per CDR3 protein comes from TCRdb applying MiXCR to the 5' RACE reads. Of fewer than 250,000 distinct CDR3 sequences listed, 15% are singletons. Sequencing was performed on PBMCs or a T cell subset sorted from them (not recorded which). All receptors come from an adult woman who had mild COVID-19 (a few samples of this study predate the infection). Cell type and time point are not known.

The table lists this clonotype with a count of one. V usage is TRBV19 and J usage is TRBJ1-1, with no clear D. The V gene's germline CDR1 is LNHDA and CDR2 SQIVND (reference sequence). The V gene lost 2 bases and the J gene lost 1 base, with 8 bases spanning the gap. This CDR3 comprises 14 residues. The CDR3 loop is CASSIPGKNTEAFF. The CDR3 DNA reads TGTGCCAGTAGTATACCCGGCAAGAACACTGAAGCTTTCTTT.

The chain is built from TRBV7-2 and TRBJ1-2; a weak D match, TRBD1 (5 bases). V dropped 5 bases and J dropped 5 bases, with 18 bases sitting between them. The length of the CDR3 is 15 residues. CDR1 and CDR2 (germline): SGHTA, FQGNSA. The CDR3 spells CASSDPASGLYGYTF. Written as DNA, the CDR3 is TGTGCCAGCAGCGATCCTGCCTCAGGGCTATATGGCTACACCTTC.

This clonotype was seen only a few times. V usage is TRBV6-5 and J usage is TRBJ2-1; TRBD2 matches 8 bases. The CDR3 extends over 13 amino acids. Trimming removed 6 bases from V and 6 bases from J; junction bases left unmatched: 4. Germline-derived CDR1 and CDR2 are MNHEY and SVGAGI. CDR3 in DNA: TGTGCCAGCAGCCAGCGGGGGTTCAATGAGCAGTTCTTC. This encodes CASSQRGFNEQFF.

This clonotype has only a few counts. The V gene is TRBV7-9, the J gene TRBJ2-1; 7 nucleotides match TRBD2. This CDR3 has 15 amino acids. The junction had 7 bases not matched to a gene; V was cut back by 2 bases and J by 6 bases. CDR1 is SEHNR, CDR2 FQNEAQ, per germline (reference sequence). CDR3 DNA sequence: TGTGCCAGCAGCTTATTTGGGGGGGTAGGCAATGAGCAGTTCTTC. Its protein product is CASSLFGGVGNEQFF.

This chain joins TRBV7-9 and TRBJ2-4; D ambiguous. Trimming pared 2 bases from V and 2 bases from J, leaving 7 bases between. Germline V gene lookup returns CDR1 SEHNR and CDR2 FQNEAQ (reference sequence). The CDR3 loop spans 14 amino acids. The CDR3 nucleotides read TGTGCCAGCAGCTTACACGGGCCCAAAAACATTCAGTACTTC. As protein: CASSLHGPKNIQYF.

This chain connects TRBV4-1 to TRBJ1-1; TRBD1 might be the D (5 bases). Per germline, CDR1 MGHRA and CDR2 YSYEKL. CDR3 length equals 15 residues. V gave up 1 base and J gave up 1 base, with 10 bases separating them. The CDR3 loop reads CASSQVSGGNTEAFF. The CDR3, as DNA: TGCGCCAGCAGCCAAGTATCTGGGGGGAACACTGAAGCTTTCTTT.

The V gene is TRBV6-2 or TRBV6-3, the J gene TRBJ2-7, with a weak D call TRBD1 (5 bases). The germline V gene has CDR1 MNHEY and CDR2 SVGEGT. CDR3 length: 18 residues. V lost 5 bases, J lost 2 bases, and 25 bases lay in between. CDR3 coding DNA: TGTGCCAGCAGTCCACCCAGCCCCAGGGCCAGCGCAACCTACGAGCAGTACTTC. Translated: CASSPPSPRASATYEQYF.

In its sample, this clonotype was seen a few times. The chain carries TRBV20-1 and TRBJ1-5; 9 bases agree with TRBD1. This CDR3 comprises 14 residues. Germline V CDR1 and CDR2: DFQATT, SNEGSKA (reference sequence). This chain's CDR3 is CSVQGAYSNQPQHF. CDR3 bases: TGCAGCGTACAGGGGGCGTATAGCAATCAGCCCCAGCATTTT.

The chain recombines TRBV12-3 or TRBV12-4 with TRBJ1-1; D unclear. The CDR3 is made up of 12 amino acids. Trimming left V 6 bases short and J 8 bases short, with 13 bases between. The CDR3 DNA is TGTGCCAGCAGCCGCACTACCAGGGAAGCTTTCTTT. This codes for CASSRTTREAFF.

V is TRBV18 and J is TRBJ2-7; no reliable D call. V was trimmed by 3 bases and J by 2 bases, leaving 11 bases between them. Germline V gene data show CDR1 as KGHSH and CDR2 as LQKENI. This CDR3 spans 14 amino acids. CDR3 in amino acids: CASSPFQSAYEQYF. In DNA form, the CDR3 reads TGTGCCAGCTCACCTTTTCAGTCTGCCTACGAGCAGTACTTC.

This clonotype showed up just a few times. The rearrangement links TRBV2 to TRBJ2-7; D gene ambiguous. Deletions cut 6 bases from V and 9 bases from J, with 21 bases between. CDR1 and CDR2 from the germline V gene are SNHLY and FYNNEI. The length of the CDR3 is 14 residues. CDR3 in amino acids: CASSLLPPGAVQYF. The CDR3 region has the DNA TGTGCCAGCAGCCTACTACCACCAGGTGCGGTGCAGTACTTC.

The chain is built from TRBV12-3 or TRBV12-4 and TRBJ2-6, with 7 bases lining up with TRBD1. The CDR3 sequence is 17 residues long. The V and J ends lost 7 bases and 0 bases, in that order; junction bases with no gene match: 9. The DNA of the CDR3 is TGTGCCAGCACTCCGGGACAGAGGTTCTCTGGGGCCAACGTCCTGACTTTC. Protein product: CASTPGQRFSGANVLTF.

This clonotype was seen more than once but under ten times. This sequence joins TRBV5-1 and TRBJ2-1, with D possibly matching TRBD1 (6 bases). V was pared by 2 bases and J by 3 bases, with 15 bases between. Germline values: CDR1 SGHRS, CDR2 YFSETQ. The CDR3 loop spans 16 amino acids. The CDR3 region has the DNA TGCGCCAGCAGCTTCAGCACAGGGCTGAGCTACAATGAGCAGTTCTTC. Residues: CASSFSTGLSYNEQFF.

The V call is TRBV7-9, the J call TRBJ2-1, with 12 positions matching TRBD2. The CDR3 is made up of 17 amino acids. J gave up 8 bases and V 5 bases, and 13 bases lay outside the gene matches. Germline CDR1 is SEHNR and CDR2 is FQNEAQ (reference sequence). CDR3 nucleotides: TGTGCCAGCAGCGCAACGGCTCTAGCGGGAGGGCTCGATGAGCAGTTCTTC. Protein product: CASSATALAGGLDEQFF. The full variable domain, completed using reference TRBV7-9 and TRBJ2-1, is DTGVSQNPRHKITKRGQNVTFRCDPISEHNRLYWYRQTLGQGPEFLTYFQNEAQLEKSRLLSDRFSAERPKGSFSTLEIQRTEQGDSAMYLCASSATALAGGLDEQFFGPGTRLTVL.

This clonotype came up a few times. The J gene is TRBJ1-5, the V gene TRBV7-9; TRBD1 aligns across 9 bases. The trim removed 0 bases at V and 4 bases at J, leaving 16 bases unmatched. Per germline, CDR1 SEHNR and CDR2 FQNEAQ (reference sequence). This CDR3 is built from 20 residues. The CDR3 nucleotides read TGTGCCAGCAGCTTAGCGGTTGGTGCAAGGACAGGGGCCTTGAATCAGCCCCAGCATTTT. The encoded protein is CASSLAVGARTGALNQPQHF.

This clonotype was found a few times. This chain connects TRBV5-1 to TRBJ2-3; 13 positions agree with TRBD2. The CDR3 has 14 amino acids. Germline V CDR1 and CDR2: SGHRS, YFSETQ. The J segment lost 14 bases and the V segment lost 0 bases, leaving 6 bases of the junction unmatched. The CDR3 sequence is CASSLGTSGGPLYF. The CDR3 DNA reads TGCGCCAGCAGCTTGGGGACTAGCGGGGGCCCCCTGTATTTT.

V usage is TRBV12-3 or TRBV12-4 and J usage is TRBJ2-1; D possibly corresponds to TRBD1 (5 bases). Deletions cut 3 bases from V and 8 bases from J, with 8 bases between. This CDR3 region has 12 residues. CDR3 DNA sequence: TGTGCCAGCAGTTTGCAGGGATATGAGCAGTTCTTC. Protein product: CASSLQGYEQFF.

This clonotype was counted only a few times. The chain carries TRBV4-2 and TRBJ2-2; D uncertain. This CDR3 is 16 amino acids long. Germline V gene data show CDR1 as LGHNA and CDR2 as YNFKEQ. V was pared by 4 bases and J by 6 bases, with 18 bases between. In DNA, the CDR3 is TGTGCCAGCAGCCCTCACTATACCGGTCGGGCCGGGGAGCTGTTTTTT. The encoded protein is CASSPHYTGRAGELFF.

This clonotype was observed at least ten times. V and J are TRBV18 and TRBJ2-1; 9 bases match TRBD2. Trimming took 1 base from V and 4 from J; bases not matched to a gene: 14. Germline assignment: CDR1 KGHSH and CDR2 LQKENI. The CDR3 runs 19 residues. The CDR3 protein is CASSPLRPREGLKYNEQFF. The CDR3 DNA sequence: TGTGCCAGCTCACCACTGCGGCCGCGGGAGGGCCTTAAGTACAATGAGCAGTTCTTC.

The gene calls are TRBV2 and TRBJ1-3; D is unclear. The CDR3 has 14 residues. V was trimmed by 6 bases and J by 1 base, leaving 10 bases between them. Germline CDR1 reads SNHLY; CDR2 reads FYNNEI. This chain's CDR3 is CASSELGSGNTIYF. Written as DNA, the CDR3 is TGTGCCAGCAGCGAGTTGGGATCTGGAAACACCATATATTTT. The variable domain in full, with the rest retrieved from reference TRBV2 and TRBJ1-3, is EPEVTQTPSHQVTQMGQEVILRCVPISNHLYFYWYRQILGQKVEFLVSFYNNEISEKSEIFDDQFSVERPDGSNFTLKIRSTKLEDSAMYFCASSELGSGNTIYFGEGSWLTVV.

This clonotype was counted only a few times. The chain links TRBV18 to TRBJ2-7; 10 nucleotides match TRBD1. The CDR3 runs 15 residues. Germline CDR1 is KGHSH and CDR2 is LQKENI. Losses at the gene ends were 9 bases for V and 2 bases for J; bases not matched to a gene: 10. CDR3 sequence reads: CARSSGDRGTYEQYF. CDR3 DNA: TGTGCCAGGTCCTCGGGGGACAGGGGTACCTACGAGCAGTACTTC.

V and J are TRBV11-1 and TRBJ2-7; 9 bases are a match to TRBD1. This CDR3 is built from 13 residues. The germline V gene encodes CDR1 SGHAT and CDR2 FQDESV (reference sequence). Trimming took 7 bases from V and 4 from J; bases not matched to a gene: 5. CDR3 region: CASTLGQGYEQYF. The CDR3 coding sequence is TGTGCCAGCACCCTTGGACAGGGGTACGAGCAGTACTTC.

The sample holds a few counts of this clonotype. The CDR3 loop is CASSISGGRTDTQYF. DNA for the CDR3: TGCGCCAGCAGCATTAGCGGGGGGAGAACAGATACGCAGTATTTT. V usage is TRBV5-1 and J usage is TRBJ2-3; 10 nucleotides agree with TRBD2. Germline V gene sequence: CDR1 SGHRS, CDR2 YFSETQ. V trimming: 4 bases; J trimming: 3 bases; junction bases outside the gene matches: 5. The CDR3 loop spans 15 amino acids.

The chain combines TRBV12-3 or TRBV12-4 with TRBJ1-1, with 8 bases matching TRBD1. The CDR3 has 14 residues. Losses at the gene ends were 5 bases for V and 6 bases for J; bases not matched to a gene: 8. The CDR3 is CASSPQTGAAEAFF. CDR3 nucleotide sequence: TGTGCCAGCAGTCCCCAGACAGGGGCCGCTGAAGCTTTCTTT.

The V call is TRBV20-1, the J call TRBJ2-2; TRBD1 matches 9 bases. The ends lost 6 bases at V and 4 bases at J; junction bases unmatched: 9. There are 15 residues in the CDR3. The germline CDR1 and CDR2 sequences are DFQATT and SNEGSKA (reference sequence). DNA for the CDR3: TGCAGTGCCCCCGACAGGGGGGCGGGCACCGGGGAGCTGTTTTTT. This gives the protein CSAPDRGAGTGELFF.

This clonotype has only a few counts. V and J are TRBV7-3 and TRBJ1-1; D gene ambiguous. The CDR3 has 14 residues. Trimming took 4 bases from V and 1 from J, leaving 10 bases between them. Germline-derived CDR1 and CDR2 are SGHTA and FQGTGA. The CDR3 DNA is TGTGCCAGCAGCTCAGCCGGGCAGAACACTGAAGCTTTCTTT. This translates into CASSSAGQNTEAFF.

This clonotype was detected a few times. The rearrangement links TRBV6-5 to TRBJ1-1; the match to TRBD1 covers 10 bases. The germline CDR1 and CDR2 sequences are MNHEY and SVGAGI. V was pared by 6 bases and J by 2 bases, with 3 bases of the junction left unmatched. This CDR3 is built from 14 residues. For the CDR3, the DNA is TGTGCCAGCAGCCGGGACAGGGGAAACACTGAAGCTTTCTTT. Translating it yields CASSRDRGNTEAFF.